A selection of T cell receptor beta chains follows, all from one sample in a study of T cells in narcolepsy. The assay was immunoSEQ multiplex PCR, and TCRdb's table has in-frame clones only and misses some. Here the sample spans around 28,000 clones, over 75% being singletons. Source material: CD45RA- memory CD4+ T cells from PBMCs. All receptors derive from a human donor with narcolepsy. Each CDR3 is given with its conserved first and last residue. D genes are given only for firm matches. Not all rows give a size; the values are once, few, many and, for expanded clones, a class.

>15|NA|TRBV7-2|TRBJ1-2|TRBD1
TGTGCCAGCAGCTTAGTACAGGGGGCTGGCTATGGCTACACCTTC
CASSLVQGAGYGYTF
>14|NA|TRBV14|TRBJ1-1|NA
TGTGCCAGCAGCAAGTCTGGGGCGTACACTGAAGCTTTCTTT
CASSKSGAYTEAFF
>12|NA|TRBV6-5|TRBJ1-1|NA
TGTGCCAGCAGTTACTCTGGGGGTAGTACTTTCTTT
CASSYSGGSTFF
>14|NA|TRBV7-2|TRBJ1-2|NA
TGTGCCAGTCTGGGAGGGGGTACTAACTATGGCTACACCTTC
CASLGGGTNYGYTF
>11|NA|TRBV20-1|TRBJ2-7|NA
TGCAGTGCTGTCAGGGGTTACGAGCAGTACTTC
CSAVRGYEQYF
>15|NA|TRBV7-2|TRBJ2-1|TRBD2
TGTGCCAGCAGCTCGGGACTAGCGGGGGTTGGTGAGCAGTTCTTC
CASSSGLAGVGEQFF
>15|few|TRBV7-9|TRBJ2-1|TRBD2
TGTGCCAGCAGCTTGGGGACTAGCCCTTACAATGAGCAGTTCTTC
CASSLGTSPYNEQFF
>15|few|TRBV2|TRBJ2-5|TRBD1
TGTGCCAGCAGTGTGGCAGGGGGTCCGGGAGAGACCCAGTACTTC
CASSVAGGPGETQYF
>17|few|TRBV7-3|TRBJ1-6|NA
TGTGCCAGCAGCTCCCGGGACTCAAGCTCCTATAATTCACCCCTCCACTTT
CASSSRDSSSYNSPLHF
>18|few|TRBV7-8|TRBJ2-1|TRBD1
TGTGCCAGCAGCTTAGCGACAGGGGGCTCAGTACTCTACAATGAGCAGTTCTTC
CASSLATGGSVLYNEQFF
>15|NA|TRBV5-6|TRBJ2-1|TRBD1
TGTGCCAGCAGACCTAACAGGGGATCTTACAATGAGCAGTTCTTC
CASRPNRGSYNEQFF
>15|NA|TRBV9|TRBJ1-3|TRBD1
TGTGCCAGCAGCGCAGGGACAGTCTCTGGAAACACCATATATTTT
CASSAGTVSGNTIYF
>13|NA|TRBV6-5|TRBJ2-7|TRBD1
TGTGCCAGCAGGGGGACAGAAGCCTACGAGCAGTACTTC
CASRGTEAYEQYF
>17|NA|TRBV7-2|TRBJ1-2|NA
TGTGCCAGCAGCCCCCCGCGCCGTTTATCAGTGAGCTATGGCTACACCTTC
CASSPPRRLSVSYGYTF
>13|NA|TRBV5-1|TRBJ2-5|NA
TGCGCCACCAAGGTGGACACCCAGGATACCCAGTACTTC
CATKVDTQDTQYF